The clone carrying this T cell receptor (beta chain) has more than one count but fewer than ten. The antigen remains unidentified. The sample originates from a study of STAT5B mutations in CD4+ large granular lymphocyte leukemia. Looking at the study overall: The CDR3 'QG' motif was associated with a particular HLA allele among healthy donors.

Germline loops: CDR1 LNHDA, CDR2 SQIVND (reference sequence). The CDR3 contains 13 residues. Trimming shortened V by 4 bases and J by 5 bases, and 11 bases separated the two germline ends. Whole-study findings and limits: TRBV06-family usage was enriched in top patient clones (8/27) versus controls (2/35). 25% of private leukemic clonotypes occurred rarely in other patients' non-leukemic repertoires. Without putative leukemic clones, patient CD4-sorted repertoires remained more clonal than healthy CD4+ repertoires.

The data were produced by immunoSEQ multiplex PCR, yet TCRdb's version contains in-frame clones alone and is incomplete. Among 30,000 to 40,000 clones listed, around 85% were seen once. Sequencing was performed on CD4+ T cells from blood buffy coats. The clonotype originates from a human donor in good health. V usage is TRBV19 and J usage is TRBJ1-1; possibly TRBD1 for D (5 bases). The CDR3 loop reads CASSNWGETEAFF. CDR3 bases: TGTGCCAGTAGTAACTGGGGGGAGACTGAAGCTTTCTTT.